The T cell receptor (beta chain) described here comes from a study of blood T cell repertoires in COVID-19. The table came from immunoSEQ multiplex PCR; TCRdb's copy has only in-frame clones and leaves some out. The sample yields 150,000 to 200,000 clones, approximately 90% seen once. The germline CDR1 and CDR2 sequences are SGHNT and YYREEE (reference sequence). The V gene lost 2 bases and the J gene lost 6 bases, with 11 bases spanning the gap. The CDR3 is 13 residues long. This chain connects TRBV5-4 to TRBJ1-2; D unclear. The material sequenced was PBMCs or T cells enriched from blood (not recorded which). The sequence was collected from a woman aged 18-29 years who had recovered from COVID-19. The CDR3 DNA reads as TGTGCCAGCAGCTTCATAGAGGGCCATGGCTACACCTTC. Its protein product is CASSFIEGHGYTF.